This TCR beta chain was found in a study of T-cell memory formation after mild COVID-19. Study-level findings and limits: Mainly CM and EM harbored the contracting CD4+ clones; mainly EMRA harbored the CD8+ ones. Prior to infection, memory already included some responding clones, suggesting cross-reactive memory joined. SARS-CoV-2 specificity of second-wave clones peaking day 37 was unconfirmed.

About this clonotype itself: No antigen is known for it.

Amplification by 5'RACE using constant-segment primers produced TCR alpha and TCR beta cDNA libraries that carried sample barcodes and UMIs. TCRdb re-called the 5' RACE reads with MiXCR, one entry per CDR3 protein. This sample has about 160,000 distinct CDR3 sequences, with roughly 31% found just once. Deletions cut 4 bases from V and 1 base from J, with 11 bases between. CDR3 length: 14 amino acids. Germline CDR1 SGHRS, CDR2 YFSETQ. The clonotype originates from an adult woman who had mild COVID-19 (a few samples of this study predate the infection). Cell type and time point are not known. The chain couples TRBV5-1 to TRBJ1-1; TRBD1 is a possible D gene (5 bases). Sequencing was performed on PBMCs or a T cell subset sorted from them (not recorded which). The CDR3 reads CASSRWTKNTEAFF. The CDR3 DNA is TGCGCCAGCAGCCGTTGGACAAAGAACACTGAAGCTTTCTTT.